The 6 T cell receptor beta chains given below trace back to one sample, sequenced in a study of patients and donors after allogeneic stem cell transplantation. Each CDR3 protein gets one entry after TCRdb re-called the RT-PCR reads with MiXCR. Altogether about a million distinct CDR3 sequences are present, more than 15% being singletons, with the ten largest covering around 6%. The sample comprised blood, either unsorted or a sorted T cell fraction (not recorded which). These TCRs come from a human donor who was either an allogeneic HSCT recipient or a stem cell or donor lymphocyte infusion donor (not recorded which). It is not recorded whose cells these are; they may come from a transplant donor.

This clonotype was counted between two and nine times. V and J are TRBV12-3 or TRBV12-4 and TRBJ2-5; no reliable D call. CDR3 length: 13 amino acids. Trimming pared 2 bases from V and 4 bases from J, leaving 8 bases between. The CDR3 reads CASSLSVLETQYF. The CDR3 coding sequence is TGTGCCAGCAGTTTATCCGTCCTAGAGACCCAGTACTTC.

This clonotype turned up a few times. This chain connects TRBV7-2 to TRBJ2-3; the match to TRBD2 covers 11 bases. Germline values: CDR1 SGHTA, CDR2 FQGNSA. J was trimmed by 3 bases and V by 4 bases; bases with no gene match: 6. The CDR3 has 16 residues. The DNA for the CDR3 is TGTGCCAGCAGCTCCGTTAGCGGGGGGGCGACAGATACGCAGTATTTT. It encodes CASSSVSGGATDTQYF.

The chain combines TRBV11-3 with TRBJ2-7; D perhaps matches TRBD2 (5 bases). The germline CDR1 and CDR2 sequences are SGHNT and YENEEA. The V gene lost 1 base and the J gene lost 7 bases, with 17 bases spanning the gap. CDR3 length: 15 residues. In nucleotides, the CDR3 is TGTGCCAGCAGCTTAGGAGGGTCCCAAACTGGGGAGCAGTACTTC. Translated, it gives CASSLGGSQTGEQYF.

This clonotype was detected a few times. V usage is TRBV3-1 and J usage is TRBJ2-3; maybe TRBD1 (5 bases). The CDR3 contains 14 residues. CDR1 and CDR2 (germline): LGHDT, YNNKEL (reference sequence). V was clipped by 4 bases and J by 3 bases, with 11 bases between them. CDR3 coding DNA: TGTGCCAGCAGCCCCCGCAGGGAAACAGATACGCAGTATTTT. It specifies CASSPRRETDTQYF.

In its sample, this clonotype was seen a few times. V and J are TRBV4-2 and TRBJ2-2; either TRBD1 or TRBD2 may fit D (6 bases each). The CDR3 loop spans 17 amino acids. Germline CDR1 reads LGHNA; CDR2 reads YNFKEQ. V gave up 0 bases and J gave up 1 base, with 12 bases separating them. CDR3 amino acids: CASSQDPGALNTGELFF. The CDR3 coding sequence is TGTGCCAGCAGCCAAGATCCGGGGGCGCTGAACACCGGGGAGCTGTTTTTT.

The V and J genes are TRBV27 and TRBJ2-2; D is perhaps TRBD1 (5 bases). Germline V gene data show CDR1 as MNHEY and CDR2 as SMNVEV (reference sequence). CDR3 length equals 14 residues. V lost 6 bases and J 6 bases, leaving 14 bases between the germline ends. The CDR3 DNA sequence: TGTGCCAGCAGAGTTGGGGCACAAGCCGGGGAGCTGTTTTTT. Its translation: CASRVGAQAGELFF.